One T cell receptor (beta chain) is described in this entry. These data originate in a study of blood T cell repertoires in COVID-19. For the study at large: Both acute and convalescent COVID-19 samples were obtained from the United States, Italy and Spain. PBMCs, B-cell-depleted T cells, or T cells provided the cDNA or gDNA that made up the material.

This CDR3 region has 16 residues. V was pared by 5 bases and J by 0 bases, with 13 bases between. The V gene's germline CDR1 is SGHVS and CDR2 FNYEAQ. Methods used by the authors: Researchers report that nucleated cell counts were estimated from reference gene primer amplification. Method: immunoSEQ multiplex PCR; TCRdb's copy keeps in-frame clones and lacks some. V and J calls and clone size come straight from that table; D and trimming were deduced from the DNA. The table lists approximately 390,000 clones, around 89% of them singletons. The receptor comes from a man in his late teens or twenties with active or convalescent COVID-19. Material: peripheral blood. The chain links TRBV7-6 to TRBJ1-4, with D unclear. CDR3 nucleotide sequence: TGTGCCAGCAGCCAAGTAGCTCGATCAACTAATGAAAAACTGTTTTTT. This encodes CASSQVARSTNEKLFF.